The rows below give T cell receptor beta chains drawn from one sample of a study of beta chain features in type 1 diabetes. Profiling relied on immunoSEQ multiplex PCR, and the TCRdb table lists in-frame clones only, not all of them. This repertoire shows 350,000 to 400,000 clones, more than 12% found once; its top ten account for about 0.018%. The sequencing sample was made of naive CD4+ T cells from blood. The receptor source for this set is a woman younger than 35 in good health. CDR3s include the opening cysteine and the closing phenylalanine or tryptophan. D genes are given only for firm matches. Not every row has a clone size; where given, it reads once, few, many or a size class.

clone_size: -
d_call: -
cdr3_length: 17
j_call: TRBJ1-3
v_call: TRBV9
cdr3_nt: TGTGCCAGCAGCGTAGCTACCGCATCTCCCTCTGGAAACACCATATATTTT
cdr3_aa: CASSVATASPSGNTIYF

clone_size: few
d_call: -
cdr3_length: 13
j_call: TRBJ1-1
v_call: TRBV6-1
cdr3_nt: TGTGCCAGCAGTGAGGGGGGGAACACTGAAGCTTTCTTT
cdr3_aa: CASSEGGNTEAFF

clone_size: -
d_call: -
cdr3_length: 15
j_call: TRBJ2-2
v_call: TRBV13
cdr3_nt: TGTGCCAGCATGGCGCGGGGAGGAGGAACCGGGGAGCTGTTTTTT
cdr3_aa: CASMARGGGTGELFF

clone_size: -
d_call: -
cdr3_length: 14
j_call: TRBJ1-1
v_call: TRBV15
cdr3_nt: TGTGCCACCAGCAGAGCTGACATGAACACTGAAGCTTTCTTT
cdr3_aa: CATSRADMNTEAFF

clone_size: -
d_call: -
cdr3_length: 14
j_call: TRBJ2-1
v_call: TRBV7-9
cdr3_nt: TGTGCCAGCAGCTTTCTAGGCTCCTACAATGAGCAGTTCTTC
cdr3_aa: CASSFLGSYNEQFF

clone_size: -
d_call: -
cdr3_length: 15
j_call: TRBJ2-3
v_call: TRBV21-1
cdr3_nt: TGTGCCAGCAGCACTAGGAAGTCACACACAGATACGCAGTATTTT
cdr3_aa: CASSTRKSHTDTQYF

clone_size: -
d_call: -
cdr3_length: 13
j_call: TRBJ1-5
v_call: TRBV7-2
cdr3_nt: TGTGCCAGCAGCCGGGGGTTTGGGCAGCCCCAGCATTTT
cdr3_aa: CASSRGFGQPQHF

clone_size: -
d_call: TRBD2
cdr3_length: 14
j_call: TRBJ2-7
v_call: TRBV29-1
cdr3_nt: TGCAGCGTTGAGCGGCGGGGGAGGGTCAACGAGCAGTACTTC
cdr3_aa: CSVERRGRVNEQYF

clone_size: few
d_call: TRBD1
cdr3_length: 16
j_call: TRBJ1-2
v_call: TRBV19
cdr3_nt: TGTGCCAGTAGTATTCAGGGGGCGCGTCACGACTATGGCTACACCTTC
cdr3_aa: CASSIQGARHDYGYTF

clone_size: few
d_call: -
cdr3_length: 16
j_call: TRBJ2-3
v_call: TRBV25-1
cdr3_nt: TGTGCCAGCAGTGAAGGGACTTTCCAAGTGGCAGATACGCAGTATTTT
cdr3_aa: CASSEGTFQVADTQYF

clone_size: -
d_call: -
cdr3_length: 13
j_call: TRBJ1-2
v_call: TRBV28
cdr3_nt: TGTGCCAGCAGTTCCCCAGCTAACTATGGCTACACCTTC
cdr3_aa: CASSSPANYGYTF

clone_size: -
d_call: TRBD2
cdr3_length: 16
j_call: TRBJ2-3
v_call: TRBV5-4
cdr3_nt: TGTGCCAGCTGGGCGGGGCTAGCGGGTGGCACAGATACGCAGTATTTT
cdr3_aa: CASWAGLAGGTDTQYF

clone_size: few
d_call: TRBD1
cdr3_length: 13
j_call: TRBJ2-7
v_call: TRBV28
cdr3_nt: TGTGCCACCCTCCGGGACAGGGGGCAAGAGCAGTACTTC
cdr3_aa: CATLRDRGQEQYF

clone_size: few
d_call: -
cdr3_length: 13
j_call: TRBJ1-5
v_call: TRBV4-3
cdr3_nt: TGCGCCAGCAGCCCTAACCTTTATCAGCCCCAGCATTTT
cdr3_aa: CASSPNLYQPQHF

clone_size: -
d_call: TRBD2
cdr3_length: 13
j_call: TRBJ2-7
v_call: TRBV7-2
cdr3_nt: TGTGCCAGCAGCTCCGGACTAGTTGCCGAGCAGTACTTC
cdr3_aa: CASSSGLVAEQYF

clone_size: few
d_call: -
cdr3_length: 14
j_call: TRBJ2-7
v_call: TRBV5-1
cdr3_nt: TGCGCCAGCAGCGCGGGACCCGGGTCAGACGAGCAGTACTTC
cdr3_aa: CASSAGPGSDEQYF

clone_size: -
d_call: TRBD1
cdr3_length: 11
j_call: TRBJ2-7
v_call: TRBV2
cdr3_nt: TGTGCCAGCAGAGAGGGGGCCGAGCAGTACTTC
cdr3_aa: CASREGAEQYF

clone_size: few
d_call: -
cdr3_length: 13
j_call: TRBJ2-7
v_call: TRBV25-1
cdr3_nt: TGTGCCAGCAGCCCGACTGGAAGAGACGAGCAGTACTTC
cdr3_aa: CASSPTGRDEQYF

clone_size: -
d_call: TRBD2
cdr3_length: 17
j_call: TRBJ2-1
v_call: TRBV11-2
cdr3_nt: TGTGCCAGCAGCCGCTCTTCACTAGCGACCCTAGTCGATGAGCAGTTCTTC
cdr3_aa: CASSRSSLATLVDEQFF

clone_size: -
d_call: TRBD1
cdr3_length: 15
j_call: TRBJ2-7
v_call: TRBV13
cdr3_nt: TGTGCCAGCAGCTCGGGACAGGGAATCTCCTACGAGCAGTACTTC
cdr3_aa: CASSSGQGISYEQYF

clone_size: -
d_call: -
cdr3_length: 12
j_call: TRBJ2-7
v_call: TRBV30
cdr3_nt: TGTGCCTGGAGTGTACGAGGGTACGAGCAGTACTTC
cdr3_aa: CAWSVRGYEQYF

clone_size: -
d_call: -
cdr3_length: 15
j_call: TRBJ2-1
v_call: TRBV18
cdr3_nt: TGTGCCAGCTCACCACGACGAGGAGAAAACAATGAGCAGTTCTTC
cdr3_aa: CASSPRRGENNEQFF

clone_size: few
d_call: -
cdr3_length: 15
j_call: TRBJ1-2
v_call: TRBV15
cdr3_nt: TGTGCCACCAGCAGTATAAGGGGGACTAACTATGGCTACACCTTC
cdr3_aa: CATSSIRGTNYGYTF

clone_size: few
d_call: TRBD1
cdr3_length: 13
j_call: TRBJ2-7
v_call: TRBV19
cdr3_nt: TGTGCCAGCGGACAGGGGGGATCCTACGAGCAGTACTTC
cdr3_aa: CASGQGGSYEQYF

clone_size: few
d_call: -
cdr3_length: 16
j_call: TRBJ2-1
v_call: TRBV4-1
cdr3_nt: TGCGCCAGCAGCCAAGCGGGGGTGGGCTCCTACAATGAGCAGTTCTTC
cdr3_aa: CASSQAGVGSYNEQFF

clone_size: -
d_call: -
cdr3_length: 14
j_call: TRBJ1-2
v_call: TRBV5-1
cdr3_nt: TGCGCCAGCAGCTTGGTATCAGGCTATTATGGCTACACCTTC
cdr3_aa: CASSLVSGYYGYTF

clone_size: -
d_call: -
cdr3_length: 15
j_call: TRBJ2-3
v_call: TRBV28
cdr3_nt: TGTGCCAGCAGCCGGGCCTCGCGTAGCGCAGATACGCAGTATTTT
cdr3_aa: CASSRASRSADTQYF

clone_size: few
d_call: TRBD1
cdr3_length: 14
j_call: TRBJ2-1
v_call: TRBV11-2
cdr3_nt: TGTGCCAGCAGCTTAGCGGGACAGTTCAATGAGCAGTTCTTC
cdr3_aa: CASSLAGQFNEQFF

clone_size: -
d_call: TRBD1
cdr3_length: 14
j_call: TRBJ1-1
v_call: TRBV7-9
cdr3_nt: TGTGCCAGCAGCTTATCTTACGGAGCAGGGGGTTATTTCTTT
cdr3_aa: CASSLSYGAGGYFF

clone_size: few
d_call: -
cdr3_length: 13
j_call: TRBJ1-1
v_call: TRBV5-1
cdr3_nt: TGCGCCAGCAGGCTTAGGGGGAACACTGAAGCTTTCTTT
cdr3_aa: CASRLRGNTEAFF

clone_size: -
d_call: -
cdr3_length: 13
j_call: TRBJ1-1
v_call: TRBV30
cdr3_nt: TGTGCCTGGGTCCGACAGCTGAACACTGAAGCTTTCTTT
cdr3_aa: CAWVRQLNTEAFF

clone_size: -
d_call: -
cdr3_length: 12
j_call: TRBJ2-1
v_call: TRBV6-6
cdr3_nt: TGTGCCATCCGGAGCGCCTACAATGAGCAGTTCTTC
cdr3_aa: CAIRSAYNEQFF

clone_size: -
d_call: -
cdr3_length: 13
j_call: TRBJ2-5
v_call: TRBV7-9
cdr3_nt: TGTGCCAGCAGCTTAAGCGGTCAAGAGACCCAGTACTTC
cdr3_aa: CASSLSGQETQYF

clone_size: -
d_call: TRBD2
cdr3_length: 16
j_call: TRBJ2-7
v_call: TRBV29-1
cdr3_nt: TGCAGCGTCCCCGGCCAGAGTGGAGCGGGAGCCTACGAGCAGTACTTC
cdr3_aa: CSVPGQSGAGAYEQYF

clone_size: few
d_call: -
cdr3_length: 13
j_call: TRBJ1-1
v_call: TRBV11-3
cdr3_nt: TGTGCCAGCAGCTTATCGGGATACACTGAAGCTTTCTTT
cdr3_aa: CASSLSGYTEAFF

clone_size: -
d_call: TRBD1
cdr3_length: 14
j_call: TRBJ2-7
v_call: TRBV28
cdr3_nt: TGTGCCAGCAGATTAGGGGGCGAGAGTGACGAGCAGTACTTC
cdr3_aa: CASRLGGESDEQYF

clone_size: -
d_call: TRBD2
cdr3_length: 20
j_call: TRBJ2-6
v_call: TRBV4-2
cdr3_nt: TGTGCCAGCAGCCAGGACCGAGGTGGGCGGGGGGTCTCTGGGGCCAACGTCCTGACTTTC
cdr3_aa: CASSQDRGGRGVSGANVLTF

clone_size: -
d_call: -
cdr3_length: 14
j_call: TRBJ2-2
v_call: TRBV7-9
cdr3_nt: TGTGGAAAGACCGGGACACTGAACACCGGGGAGCTGTTTTTT
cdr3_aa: CGKTGTLNTGELFF

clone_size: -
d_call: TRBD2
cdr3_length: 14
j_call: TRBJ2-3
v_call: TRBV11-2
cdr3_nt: TGTGCCAGCAGCTTGTCTAGCGGGACAGATACGCAGTATTTT
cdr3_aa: CASSLSSGTDTQYF

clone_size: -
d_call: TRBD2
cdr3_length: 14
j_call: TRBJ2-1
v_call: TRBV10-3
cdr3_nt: TGTGCCACCGAGCCGGGACTAGCGGGAGGTGAGCAGTTCTTC
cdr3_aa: CATEPGLAGGEQFF

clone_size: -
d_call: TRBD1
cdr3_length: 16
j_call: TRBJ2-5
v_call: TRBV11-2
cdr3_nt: TGTGCCAGCAGCCCCAGCTCAAGACAGGGCCGCCAGACCCAGTACTTC
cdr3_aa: CASSPSSRQGRQTQYF

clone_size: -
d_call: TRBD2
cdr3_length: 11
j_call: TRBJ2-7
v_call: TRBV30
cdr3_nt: TGTGCCTGGACACTAGCGGACGAGCAGTACTTC
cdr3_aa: CAWTLADEQYF

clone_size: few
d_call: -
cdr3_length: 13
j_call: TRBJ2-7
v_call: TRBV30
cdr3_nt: TGTGCCGGGATCGACAGAAACGGCTACGAGCAGTACTTC
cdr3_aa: CAGIDRNGYEQYF

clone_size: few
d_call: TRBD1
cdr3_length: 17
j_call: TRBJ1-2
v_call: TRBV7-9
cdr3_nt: TGTGCCAGCAGATATCCCCGAGAGGGACAGGGGACATATGGCTACACCTTC
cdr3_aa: CASRYPREGQGTYGYTF

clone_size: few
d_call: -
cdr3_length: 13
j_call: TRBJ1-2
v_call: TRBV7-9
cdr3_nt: TGTGCCAGCAGCGTTGAAACCCGCGAGGGCTACACCTTC
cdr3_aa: CASSVETREGYTF

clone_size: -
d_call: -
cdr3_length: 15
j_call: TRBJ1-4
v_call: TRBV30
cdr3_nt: TGTGCCTGTCACATGCGGCGGGGGCCGGATGAAAAACTGTTTTTT
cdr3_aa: CACHMRRGPDEKLFF

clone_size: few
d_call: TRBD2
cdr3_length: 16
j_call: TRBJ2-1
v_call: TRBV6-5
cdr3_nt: TGTGCCAGCAGTTGGTCGGTCGGGAGGGCCTACAATGAGCAGTTCTTC
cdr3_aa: CASSWSVGRAYNEQFF

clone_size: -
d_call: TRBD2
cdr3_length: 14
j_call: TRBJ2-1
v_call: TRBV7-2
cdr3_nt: TGTGCCAGCCGGTGGCTAGCGGGAAGCAATGAGCAGTTCTTC
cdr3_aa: CASRWLAGSNEQFF

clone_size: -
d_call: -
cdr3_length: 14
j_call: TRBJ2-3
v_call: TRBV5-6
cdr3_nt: TGTGCCAGCAGCTTGGGGGCGGGAACAGATACGCAGTATTTT
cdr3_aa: CASSLGAGTDTQYF

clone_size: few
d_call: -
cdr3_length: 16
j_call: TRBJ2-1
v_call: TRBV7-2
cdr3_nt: TGTGCCAGCAGCTTAGCGTTGGGCGGGCCTGCGGCCGAGCAGTTCTTC
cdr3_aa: CASSLALGGPAAEQFF

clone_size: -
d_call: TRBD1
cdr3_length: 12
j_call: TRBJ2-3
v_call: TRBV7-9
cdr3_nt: TGTGCCAGCAGCTCACAGGGGGATACGCAGTATTTT
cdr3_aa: CASSSQGDTQYF

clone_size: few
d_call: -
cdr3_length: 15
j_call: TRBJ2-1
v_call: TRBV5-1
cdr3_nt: TGCGCCAGCAGAGTTGAGAGAGGCTCCTACAATGAGCAGTTCTTC
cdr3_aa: CASRVERGSYNEQFF

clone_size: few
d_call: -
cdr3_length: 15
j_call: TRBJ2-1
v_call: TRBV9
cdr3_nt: TGTGCCAGCAGCGTAGTGGCGGAGTCCTACAATGAGCAGTTCTTC
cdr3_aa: CASSVVAESYNEQFF